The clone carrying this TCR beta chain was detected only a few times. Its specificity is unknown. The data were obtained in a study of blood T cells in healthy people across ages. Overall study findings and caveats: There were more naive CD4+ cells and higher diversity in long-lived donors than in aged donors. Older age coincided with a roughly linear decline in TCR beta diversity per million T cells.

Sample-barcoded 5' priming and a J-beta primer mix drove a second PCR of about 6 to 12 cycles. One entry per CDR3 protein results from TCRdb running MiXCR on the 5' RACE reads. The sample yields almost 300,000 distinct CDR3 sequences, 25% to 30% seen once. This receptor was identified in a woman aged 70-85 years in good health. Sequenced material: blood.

In DNA, the CDR3 is TGTGCCAGCACCCGCTTGAGGAATCGCAGCGGGAGAGAAGAGACCCAGTACTTC. Its protein product is CASTRLRNRSGREETQYF. V is TRBV28 and J is TRBJ2-5; 8 nucleotides agree with TRBD2. The CDR3 is 18 amino acids. Germline-derived CDR1 and CDR2 are MDHEN and SYDVKM. The V and J ends lost 7 bases and 3 bases, in that order; junction bases with no gene match: 19.